The subject of this entry is one T cell receptor (beta chain). Its antigen is unknown. This sample's time point: baseline, week 1 (first vaccination visit). The treatment was: pre-vaccination baseline after standard-of-care therapy. This entry comes from a study of a mutant IDH1 vaccine in newly diagnosed glioma. General observations from the study: Vaccination elicited immune responses in 93.3% of patients.

Method: immunoSEQ multiplex PCR; TCRdb's copy keeps in-frame clones and lacks some. The table has 55,000 to 70,000 clones, roughly 78% seen once. This CDR3 has 16 amino acids. Germline values: CDR1 KGHSH, CDR2 LQKENI. Trimming pared 3 bases from V and 4 bases from J, leaving 16 bases between. This TCR derives from a man in his fifties with glioma. This chain uses TRBV18 with TRBJ1-3; D is perhaps TRBD1 (6 bases). Sequencing was performed on PBMCs, taken from a glioma patient treated with radiotherapy, temozolomide or both. The CDR3 DNA follows: TGTGCCAGCTCACCGGGGCAGGGGAACGCCGGAAACACCATATATTTT. Translated, it gives CASSPGQGNAGNTIYF.